A selection of T cell receptor beta chains follows, all from one sample in a study of T cell responses to AZD1222 COVID-19 vaccine. The method was immunoSEQ multiplex PCR; TCRdb's version includes in-frame clones alone and lacks a portion of them. The sample holds tens of thousands of clones; under 90% are singletons and the top ten take 2.4%. The sequences come from peripheral blood, collected on day 0 of AZD1222 vaccination. The receptors derive from an adult in good health. Both conserved end residues are trimmed from each CDR3. Clone size is given for some rows only: seen once, a few or many times, or a class if the clone is expanded.

V	J	size	CDR3
TRBV4-3	TRBJ1-6	NA	ASSQENEGYNSPLH
TRBV7-7	TRBJ2-2	NA	ASSSGSGTGELF
TRBV11-3	TRBJ2-2	NA	ASSRTSGGANTGELF
TRBV6-1	TRBJ1-5	few	ASSESSAGYNQPQH
TRBV7-3	TRBJ2-3	NA	ASSLSGGSTDTQY
TRBV12-3/TRBV12-4	TRBJ1-1	NA	ASSFVNTEAF
TRBV6-6	TRBJ1-2	NA	ASSLDANGYT
TRBV28	TRBJ2-3	NA	ASSFASTDTQY
TRBV5-6	TRBJ2-5	NA	ASSLVWGGRQETQY
TRBV18	TRBJ1-2	NA	ASSGADNYGYT
TRBV29-1	TRBJ1-1	NA	SVVSGNTEAF
TRBV27	TRBJ2-1	NA	ASSPEGGNEQF
TRBV9	TRBJ2-7	NA	ASSVGDSGSYEQY
TRBV7-3	TRBJ2-5	NA	ASSPGTSAQETQY
TRBV5-5	TRBJ2-7	NA	ASSLAPVYEQY
TRBV5-1	TRBJ2-1	NA	ASSFLAGAYNEQF
TRBV2	TRBJ1-6	NA	ASKSDSYNSPLH
TRBV9	TRBJ1-2	NA	ASKGNGYGYT
TRBV9	TRBJ1-3	NA	ASSVQGVSGNTIY
TRBV5-1	TRBJ1-1	NA	ASTRDRGITEAF
TRBV13	TRBJ1-1	NA	ASSLEGQSNTEAF
TRBV6-5	TRBJ2-7	NA	ASTIIGDEQY
TRBV7-6	TRBJ2-7	NA	ASSLGPRLASKSYEQY
TRBV5-1	TRBJ1-4	NA	ASSGGTGYSDEKLF
TRBV19	TRBJ2-1	few	ASSIDLEGGVYNEQF
TRBV5-4	TRBJ1-1	few	ASSLTGNTEAF
TRBV2	TRBJ2-3	NA	ASSEEWGSSDTQY
TRBV5-1	TRBJ1-6	once	ASSLDRESPLH
TRBV9	TRBJ2-7	NA	ASSVQAGIGEQY
TRBV11-3	TRBJ1-1	NA	ASSFRGLPSTEAF
TRBV9	TRBJ2-1	NA	ASSVGGHNEQF
TRBV9	TRBJ2-7	few	ASSVEDSPYEQY
TRBV6-4	TRBJ2-6	NA	ASSADSGANVLT
TRBV7-2	TRBJ2-7	NA	ASSLHPFYEQY
TRBV10-1	TRBJ1-1	NA	ASSESWFGVVYTEAF
TRBV27	TRBJ1-2	NA	ASSLRQAPSNYGYT
TRBV5-1	TRBJ1-2	NA	ASSLRGDYGYT
TRBV7-2	TRBJ2-7	NA	ASSHSGLALH
TRBV5-1	TRBJ2-7	NA	ASQDSPYYEQY
TRBV10-2	TRBJ1-4	NA	ASSLQGSEYEKLF
TRBV18	TRBJ1-4	few	ASSPVRTATNEKLF
TRBV24-1	TRBJ2-6	few	ATSDPRSGANVLT
TRBV13	TRBJ1-2	NA	ASRSEQGAGGYT
TRBV7-2	TRBJ2-7	NA	ASSLRLIVGGGAYEQY
TRBV12-3/TRBV12-4	TRBJ2-2	NA	ASSLYGDGELF
TRBV2	TRBJ1-4	NA	ASTWTATGEKLF